This is a list of T cell receptor beta chains from one sample in a study of Tregs in tolerant kidney transplant recipients. Profiling relied on immunoSEQ multiplex PCR, and the TCRdb table lists in-frame clones only, not all of them. The sample lists approximately 60,000 clones; about 90% were seen once. Sample: CD4+ T cells from blood (PBMCs), taken 6 months after the transplant. These receptor sequences come from a human patient who received a combined kidney and bone marrow transplant. A subset of T cells may come from the graft donor. CDR3s leave out the opening cysteine and the closing phenylalanine or tryptophan. The size field is filled for only some rows; it gives once, few, many or a size class.

>NA|TRBV30
AWTFGTALEAF
>NA|TRBV2
ASSFVEETQY
>once|TRBV27
ASSLGGSYEQY
>NA|TRBV7-6
ASSPQDRWNTEAF
>few|TRBV6-1
ASNPTGNTGELF
>NA|TRBV6-5
ASSLRLLTGVEQY
>NA|TRBV5-1
ASSLDPRGPNYGYT
>NA|TRBV4-1
ASSRQGLYGYT
>NA|TRBV4-1
ASSPSGTGVEKLF
>NA|TRBV25-1
ASSEVRGNVDTQY
>NA|TRBV5-1
ASSLTGAGKNSPLH
>NA|TRBV7-8
ASKAGSNYNEQF
>few|TRBV4-1
ASSPSGPRGGRVHEQF
>NA|TRBV5-1
ASSPRPGTGGFHYGYT
>NA|TRBV19
ASRQAGADTQY
>NA|TRBV30
AWTAGFMNTEAF
>NA|TRBV7-9
ASSPDFSFSSYNEQF
>once|TRBV7-2
ASSLAPETDTQY